This T cell receptor (beta chain) was observed in a study of blood T cell repertoires in COVID-19. Participant-given clinical history determined each cohort assignment. This table comes from immunoSEQ multiplex PCR, and its TCRdb copy is limited to in-frame clones, with some not included. The table includes roughly 150,000 clones, over 70% detected once. CDR3 size: 15 residues. The V gene end was trimmed by 5 bases and the J gene end by 2 bases; junction bases not matched to a gene: 8. Germline CDR1 SGHTA, CDR2 FQGNSA. The genes are TRBV7-2 and TRBJ2-5; 7 nucleotides line up with TRBD1. This sequence originates from an older man who had been exposed to COVID-19. Material: PBMCs or T cells enriched from blood (not recorded which). The DNA for the CDR3 is TGTGCCAGCAGCATTCGGGCAGGGGGTCAAGAGACCCAGTACTTC. Protein: CASSIRAGGQETQYF. The complete variable domain, with remaining parts taken from reference TRBV7-2 and TRBJ2-5, reads GAGVSQSPSNKVTEKGKDVELRCDPISGHTALYWYRQSLGQGLEFLIYFQGNSAPDKSGLPSDRFSAERTGGSVSTLTIQRTQQEDSAVYLCASSIRAGGQETQYFGPGTRLLVL.